This TCR beta chain was observed in a study of blood T cell repertoires in COVID-19. About the study: The United States, Italy and Spain were the sources of the acute and convalescent COVID-19 samples. PBMCs, B-cell-depleted T cells, or T cells provided the cDNA or gDNA that made up the material.

J gave up 6 bases and V 3 bases, and 1 base lay outside the gene matches. The CDR3 extends over 14 amino acids. The germline V gene has CDR1 LGHDT and CDR2 YNNKEL (reference sequence). Study processing details: Reference gene primer amplification yielded estimated nucleated cell counts. Sequencing was performed with immunoSEQ multiplex PCR; in TCRdb, only in-frame clones are kept and a portion is missing. D and trimming were read from the DNA, whereas the V and J calls and clone size are those reported in that table. Found here are approximately 70,000 clones, around 86% of them singletons; the top ten hold over 10%.

What was sequenced was peripheral blood. The rearrangement links TRBV3-1 (or the pseudogene TRBV3-2) to TRBJ1-5; 11 bases match TRBD1. The sequence came from a woman aged 55-75 years with acute or convalescent COVID-19. For the CDR3, the DNA is TGTGCCAGCAGCCATGGGACAGGGGGTCAGCCCCAGCATTTT. The encoded protein is CASSHGTGGQPQHF.